The clone carrying this TCR delta chain was found a few times. A far more abundant clone sits one base away, making this likely a read error. Other DNA sequences in the same sample also yield this CDR3. This CDR3 comprises 17 residues. Per germline, CDR1 GEAIGNYY and CDR2 EKD. The sample comes from a study of gamma-delta T cells after stem cell transplantation. TCRdb redid clone calling on the RT-PCR reads using CATT. The table includes approximately 3,200 delta-chain clones, about 5% detected once. The chain recombines TRDV2 with TRDJ1; 10 bases are a match to TRDD3. Sample: gamma-delta T cells. The sequence was obtained from a human donor. It is not recorded whose cells these are; they may come from a transplant donor. CDR3 loop: CACDTVEGGYAVDKLIF. The CDR3, as DNA: TGCGCCTGTGACACGGTTGAAGGGGGATACGCGGTCGATAAACTCATCTTT.